The 22 T cell receptor beta chains listed next were all sequenced from one sample in a study of CD8+ T cells in alopecia areata. The sample's treatment: oral pan-JAK inhibitor, 5-10 mg twice daily. RNA extraction and reverse transcription yielded cDNA as sequencing template. Profiling relied on immunoSEQ multiplex PCR, and the TCRdb table lists in-frame clones only, not all of them. The repertoire holds 140,000 to 150,000 clones, with nearly 55% as singletons. The sample here was CD8+ T cells sorted from blood, taken at week 4, from a patient treated with tofacitinib. The receptors originated from a human donor with alopecia areata.

The chain carries TRBV29-1 and TRBJ2-7; a possible D gene is TRBD1 (6 bases). The germline V and J ends were trimmed by 6 bases and 7 bases, with 13 bases remaining between them. The CDR3 runs 11 residues. CDR1 is SQVTM and CDR2 is ANQGSEA in the germline V gene. The CDR3 sequence: CSVVRDTEQYF. CDR3 bases: TGCAGCGTGGTCCGGGACACAGAGCAGTACTTC.

This clone was recorded only once. This chain connects TRBV27 to TRBJ2-5, with D tentatively TRBD1 (5 bases). Trimming took off 1 base at V and 1 base at J, with 7 bases between the two ends. Germline V gene sequence: CDR1 MNHEY, CDR2 SMNVEV (reference sequence). The CDR3 is made up of 14 amino acids. The CDR3 protein is CASSLLGAQETQYF. CDR3 DNA sequence: TGTGCCAGCAGTTTATTAGGGGCCCAAGAGACCCAGTACTTC.

The rearrangement joins TRBV9 to TRBJ2-1, with 9 nucleotides matching TRBD2. Trimming at V came to 4 bases and at J to 2 bases, leaving 4 bases not matched to a gene. This CDR3 comprises 15 residues. Per germline, CDR1 SGDLS and CDR2 YYNGEE. CDR3 nucleotides: TGTGCCAGCAGCTATAGCGGGGGTACCTACAATGAGCAGTTCTTC. This codes for CASSYSGGTYNEQFF.

This clone was counted once. The chain carries TRBV4-1 and TRBJ1-2; D remains unclear. Germline V gene lookup returns CDR1 MGHRA and CDR2 YSYEKL. This CDR3 region has 16 residues. The germline V and J ends were trimmed by 0 bases and 0 bases, with 11 bases remaining between them. The CDR3 loop is CASSQDLEEANYGYTF. The CDR3 coding sequence is TGCGCCAGCAGCCAAGATTTGGAAGAAGCTAACTATGGCTACACCTTC.

This rearrangement joins TRBV7-2 to TRBJ1-1; D is unclear. The CDR3 runs to 14 residues. Germline V lookup: CDR1 SGHTA, CDR2 FQGNSA. The V end was cut by 6 bases, the J end by 5 bases, with 16 bases between. CDR3 bases: TGTGCCAGCAGAAAAGCGGGTGGAACGACTGAAGCTTTCTTT. Protein: CASRKAGGTTEAFF. The full variable domain, with the rest looked up from reference TRBV7-2 and TRBJ1-1, is GAGVSQSPSNKVTEKGKDVELRCDPISGHTALYWYRQSLGQGLEFLIYFQGNSAPDKSGLPSDRFSAERTGGSVSTLTIQRTQQEDSAVYLCASRKAGGTTEAFFGQGTRLTVV.

The rearrangement joins TRBV18 to TRBJ1-1, with D uncertain. The CDR3 is 13 amino acids. Trimming pared 2 bases from V and 4 bases from J, leaving 8 bases between. The germline CDR1 and CDR2 sequences are KGHSH and LQKENI. This CDR3 reads CASSPGEGTEAFF. CDR3 sequence (DNA): TGTGCCAGCTCACCAGGGGAGGGCACTGAAGCTTTCTTT.

This clone has more than one count but fewer than ten. The chain combines TRBV19 with TRBJ1-1; D remains ambiguous. The V and J ends lost 3 bases and 1 base respectively, with 6 bases between them. The CDR3 runs to 13 residues. Germline loops: CDR1 LNHDA, CDR2 SQIVND (reference sequence). The CDR3: CASSMGGNTEAFF. The CDR3 DNA follows: TGTGCCAGTAGTATGGGAGGGAACACTGAAGCTTTCTTT.

The chain carries TRBV27 and TRBJ2-7, with unresolved D. V was trimmed by 2 bases and J by 3 bases, leaving 11 bases between them. The CDR3 contains 14 residues. CDR1 is MNHEY, CDR2 SMNVEV, per germline (reference sequence). CDR3 bases: TGTGCCAGCAGTTTAGTTTACGGAGACTACGAGCAGTACTTC. Its protein is CASSLVYGDYEQYF.

V usage is TRBV4-1 and J usage is TRBJ1-1; the match to TRBD1 covers 8 bases. V dropped 2 bases and J dropped 5; count of bases not matched to a gene: 10. Germline V gene data show CDR1 as MGHRA and CDR2 as YSYEKL. The CDR3 has 16 residues. The CDR3 is CASSQLKGQGRTEAFF. For the CDR3, the DNA is TGCGCCAGCAGCCAACTTAAAGGACAGGGCCGAACTGAAGCTTTCTTT.

This rearrangement joins TRBV15 to TRBJ1-6; 8 nucleotides agree with TRBD1. The CDR3 length is 14 residues. V lost 6 bases and J lost 10; bases outside the gene matches: 8. Germline CDR1 reads LNHNV; CDR2 reads YYDKDF (reference sequence). This chain's CDR3 is CATRSTGGNSPLHF. The CDR3 DNA reads TGTGCCACCAGAAGTACAGGGGGAAACTCACCCCTCCACTTT.

The chain uses TRBV4-2 and TRBJ1-1; D not certain. Trimming removed 0 bases from V and 1 base from J, with 12 bases in between. This CDR3 has 16 amino acids. Germline CDR1 is LGHNA and CDR2 is YNFKEQ. CDR3 bases: TGTGCCAGCAGCCAAGATGATACGGTGGGGAACACTGAAGCTTTCTTT. Protein: CASSQDDTVGNTEAFF.

There are a few counts of this clone. This CDR3 is CASREQGGNQPQHF. In DNA form, the CDR3 reads TGTGCCAGCAGGGAACAGGGCGGCAATCAGCCCCAGCATTTT. The chain uses TRBV6-6 and TRBJ1-5; weak D call: TRBD1 (6 bases). This CDR3 has 14 amino acids. Looked up from germline, CDR1 is MNHNY and CDR2 is SVGAGI (reference sequence). V lost 6 bases to trimming and J lost 2 bases, with 11 bases between them.

This chain links TRBV5-1 with TRBJ2-1; D may be TRBD2 (6 bases). The CDR3 totals 17 residues. Germline V lookup: CDR1 SGHRS, CDR2 YFSETQ. V gave up 2 bases and J gave up 7 bases, with 22 bases separating them. CDR3: CASSLTGWERVKNEQFF. DNA for the CDR3: TGCGCCAGCAGCTTAACGGGGTGGGAGCGGGTTAAGAATGAGCAGTTCTTC.

The gene calls are TRBV2 and TRBJ1-4; possible D gene TRBD1, 6 bases. The CDR3 sequence is 16 residues long. From germline, CDR1 is SNHLY and CDR2 FYNNEI. V was clipped by 4 bases and J by 8 bases, with 20 bases between them. CDR3 bases: TGTGCCAGCAGTGTGAACGGGGGCGACGGAGACGAAAAACTGTTTTTT. It yields the protein CASSVNGGDGDEKLFF.

The chain employs TRBV25-1 and TRBJ2-5, with D perhaps assigned TRBD1 or TRBD2 (6 bases each). This CDR3 region has 17 residues. Deletions cut 4 bases from V and 3 bases from J, with 21 bases between. Germline V CDR1 and CDR2: MGHDK, SYGVNS. The CDR3 DNA is TGTGCCAGCAGTGCGCCACGGGGGCTAATAAATGAAGAGACCCAGTACTTC. This encodes CASSAPRGLINEETQYF.

The chain has TRBV7-3 and TRBJ2-5, with 9 bases aligning to TRBD2. The CDR3 spans 13 residues. The V gene end was trimmed by 5 bases and the J gene end by 5 bases; junction bases not matched to a gene: 3. CDR1 is SGHTA, CDR2 FQGTGA, per germline. The CDR3 DNA follows: TGTGCCAGCAGCACGGGACTAGCTGAGACCCAGTACTTC. As protein: CASSTGLAETQYF.

In its sample, this clone was seen many times. The gene calls are TRBV30 and TRBJ2-6, with D unclear. There are 14 residues in the CDR3. Germline V gene data show CDR1 as GTSNPN and CDR2 as SVGIG (reference sequence). The germline V and J ends were trimmed by 1 base and 1 base, with 5 bases remaining between them. The CDR3 here is CAWSDGSGANVLTF. The CDR3 DNA follows: TGTGCCTGGAGTGATGGGTCTGGGGCCAACGTCCTGACTTTC.

This clone has more than one count but fewer than ten. The gene calls are TRBV7-4 and TRBJ2-3; 9 nucleotides align to TRBD1. The V segment lost 3 bases and the J segment 4 bases; nucleotides outside the gene matches: 2. This CDR3 spans 14 amino acids. Germline CDR1 reads SGHVT; CDR2 reads SQSDAQ. In DNA, the CDR3 is TGTGCCAGCAGCTTTACAGGGGGCCCAGATACGCAGTATTTT. This encodes CASSFTGGPDTQYF. Supplemented by reference TRBV7-4 and TRBJ2-3, the full variable domain reads GAGVSQSPRYKVAKRGRDVALRCDSISGHVTLYWYRQTLGQGSEVLTYSQSDAQRDKSGRPSGRFSAERPERSVSTLKIQRTEQGDSAVYLCASSFTGGPDTQYFGPGTRLTVL.

The chain is built from TRBV27 and TRBJ2-5, with a tentative D call TRBD2 (5 bases). V was cut by 7 bases and J by 5 bases, with 20 bases left in between. This CDR3 is built from 15 residues. CDR1 is MNHEY and CDR2 is SMNVEV in the germline V gene (reference sequence). This CDR3 reads CASTSSGFSSETQYF. In DNA form, the CDR3 reads TGTGCCAGCACCTCCTCGGGATTTTCCTCGGAGACCCAGTACTTC.

CDR3 region: CAWSRSDIYYEQYF. The CDR3 DNA sequence: TGTGCCTGGAGTAGAAGTGACATTTACTACGAGCAGTACTTC. The genes are TRBV30 and TRBJ2-7; D is uncertain. CDR1 and CDR2 from the germline V gene are GTSNPN and SVGIG (reference sequence). The CDR3 contains 14 residues. The V end lost 2 bases, the J end lost 3 bases, and 14 bases lay between the germline ends. The whole variable domain, filled in from reference TRBV30 and TRBJ2-7, reads SQTIHQWPATLVQPVGSPLSLECTVEGTSNPNLYWYRQAAGRGLQLLFYSVGIGQISSEVPQNLSASRPQDRQFILSSKKLLLSDSGFYLCAWSRSDIYYEQYFGPGTRLTVT.

The V call is TRBV29-1, the J call TRBJ2-1, with D possibly being TRBD2 (6 bases). The CDR3 is 13 amino acids. Trimming removed 6 bases at V and 10 bases at J, with 19 bases between. Germline V CDR1 and CDR2: SQVTM, ANQGSEA. CDR3 protein: CSVAGRAASEQFF. CDR3 bases: TGCAGCGTCGCGGGACGGGCGGCGTCCGAGCAGTTCTTC.

This clone was detected a few times. The V and J genes are TRBV19 and TRBJ1-2; D gene unclear. Germline V CDR1 and CDR2: LNHDA, SQIVND (reference sequence). The CDR3 covers 13 residues. V gave up 3 bases and J gave up 6 bases, with 11 bases separating them. The CDR3 DNA reads as TGTGCCAGTAGTATTGTGGTGGCGGATGGCTACACCTTC. Encoded protein: CASSIVVADGYTF.